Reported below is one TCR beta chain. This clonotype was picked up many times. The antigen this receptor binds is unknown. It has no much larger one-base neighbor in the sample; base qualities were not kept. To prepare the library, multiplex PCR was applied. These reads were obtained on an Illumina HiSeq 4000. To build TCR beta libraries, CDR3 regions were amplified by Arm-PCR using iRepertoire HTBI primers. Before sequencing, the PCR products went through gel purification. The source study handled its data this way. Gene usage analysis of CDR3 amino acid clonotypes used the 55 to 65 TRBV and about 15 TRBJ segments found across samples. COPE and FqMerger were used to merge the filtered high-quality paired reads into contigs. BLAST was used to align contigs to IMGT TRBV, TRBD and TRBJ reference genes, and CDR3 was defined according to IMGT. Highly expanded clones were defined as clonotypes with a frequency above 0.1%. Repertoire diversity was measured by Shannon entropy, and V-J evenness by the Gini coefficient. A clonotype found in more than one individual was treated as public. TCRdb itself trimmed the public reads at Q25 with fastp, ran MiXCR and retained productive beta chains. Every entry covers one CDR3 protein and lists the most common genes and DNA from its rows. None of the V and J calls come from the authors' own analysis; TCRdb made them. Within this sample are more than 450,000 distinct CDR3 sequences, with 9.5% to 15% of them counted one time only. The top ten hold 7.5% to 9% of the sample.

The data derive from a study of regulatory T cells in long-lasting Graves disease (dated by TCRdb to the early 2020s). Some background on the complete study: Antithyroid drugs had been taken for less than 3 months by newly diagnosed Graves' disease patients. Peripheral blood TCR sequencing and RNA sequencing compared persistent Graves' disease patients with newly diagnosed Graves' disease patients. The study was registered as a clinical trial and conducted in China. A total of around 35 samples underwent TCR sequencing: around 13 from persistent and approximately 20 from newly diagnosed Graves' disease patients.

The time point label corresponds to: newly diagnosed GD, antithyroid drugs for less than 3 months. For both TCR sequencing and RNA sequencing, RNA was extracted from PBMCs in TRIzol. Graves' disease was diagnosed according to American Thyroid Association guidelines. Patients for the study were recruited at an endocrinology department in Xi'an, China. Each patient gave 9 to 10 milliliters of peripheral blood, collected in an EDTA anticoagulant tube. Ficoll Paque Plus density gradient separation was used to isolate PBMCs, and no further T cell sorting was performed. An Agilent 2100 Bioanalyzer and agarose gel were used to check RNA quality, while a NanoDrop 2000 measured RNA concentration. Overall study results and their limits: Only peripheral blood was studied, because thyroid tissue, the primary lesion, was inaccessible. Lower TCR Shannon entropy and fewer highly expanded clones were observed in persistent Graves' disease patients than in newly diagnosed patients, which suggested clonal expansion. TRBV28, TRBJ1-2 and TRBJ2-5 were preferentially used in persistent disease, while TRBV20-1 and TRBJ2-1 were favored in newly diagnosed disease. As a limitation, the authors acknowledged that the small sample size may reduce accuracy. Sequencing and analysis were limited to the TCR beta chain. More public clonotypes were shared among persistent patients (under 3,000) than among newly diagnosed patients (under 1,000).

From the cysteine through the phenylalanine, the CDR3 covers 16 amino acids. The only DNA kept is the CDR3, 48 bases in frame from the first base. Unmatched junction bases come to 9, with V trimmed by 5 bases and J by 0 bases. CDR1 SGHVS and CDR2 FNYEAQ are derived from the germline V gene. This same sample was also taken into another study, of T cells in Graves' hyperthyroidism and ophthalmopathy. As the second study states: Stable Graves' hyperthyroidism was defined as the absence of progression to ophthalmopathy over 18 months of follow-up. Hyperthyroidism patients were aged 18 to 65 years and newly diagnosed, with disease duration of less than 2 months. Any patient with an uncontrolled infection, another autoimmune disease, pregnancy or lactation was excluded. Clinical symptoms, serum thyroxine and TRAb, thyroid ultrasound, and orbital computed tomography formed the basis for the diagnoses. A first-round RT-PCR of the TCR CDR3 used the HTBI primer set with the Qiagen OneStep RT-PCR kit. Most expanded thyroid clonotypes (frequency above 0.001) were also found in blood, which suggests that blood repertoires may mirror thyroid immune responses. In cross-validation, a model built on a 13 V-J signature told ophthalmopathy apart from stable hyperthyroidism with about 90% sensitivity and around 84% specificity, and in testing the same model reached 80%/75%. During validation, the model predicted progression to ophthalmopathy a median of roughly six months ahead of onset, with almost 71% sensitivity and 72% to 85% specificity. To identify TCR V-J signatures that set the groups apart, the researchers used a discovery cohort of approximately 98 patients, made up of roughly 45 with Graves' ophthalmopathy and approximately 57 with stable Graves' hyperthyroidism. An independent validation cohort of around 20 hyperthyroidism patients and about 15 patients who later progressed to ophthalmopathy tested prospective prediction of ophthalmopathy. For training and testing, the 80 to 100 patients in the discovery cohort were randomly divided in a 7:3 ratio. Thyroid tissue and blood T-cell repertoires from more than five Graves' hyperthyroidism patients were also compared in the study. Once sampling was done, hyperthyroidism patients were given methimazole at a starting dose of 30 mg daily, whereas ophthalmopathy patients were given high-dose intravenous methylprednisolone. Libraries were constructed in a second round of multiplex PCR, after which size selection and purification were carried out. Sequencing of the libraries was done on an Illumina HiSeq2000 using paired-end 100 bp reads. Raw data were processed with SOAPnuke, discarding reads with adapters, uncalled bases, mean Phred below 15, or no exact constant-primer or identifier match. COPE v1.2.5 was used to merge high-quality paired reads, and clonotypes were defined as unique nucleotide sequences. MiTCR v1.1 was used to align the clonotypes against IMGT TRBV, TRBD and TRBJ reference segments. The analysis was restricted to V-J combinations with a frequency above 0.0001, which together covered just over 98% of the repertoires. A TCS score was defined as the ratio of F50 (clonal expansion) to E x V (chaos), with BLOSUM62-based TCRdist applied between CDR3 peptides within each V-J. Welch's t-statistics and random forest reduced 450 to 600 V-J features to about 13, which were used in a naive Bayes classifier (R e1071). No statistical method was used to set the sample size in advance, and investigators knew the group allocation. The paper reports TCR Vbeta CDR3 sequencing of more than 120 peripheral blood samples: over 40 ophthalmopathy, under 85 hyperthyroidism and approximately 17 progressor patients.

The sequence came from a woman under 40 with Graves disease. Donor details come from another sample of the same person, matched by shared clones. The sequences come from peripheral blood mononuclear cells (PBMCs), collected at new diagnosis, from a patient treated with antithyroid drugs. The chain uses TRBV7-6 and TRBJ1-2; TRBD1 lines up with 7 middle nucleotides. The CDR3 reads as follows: CASSAIGTVANYGYTF. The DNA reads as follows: TGTGCCAGCAGCGCCATCGGGACAGTAGCTAACTATGGCTACACCTTC.